This T cell receptor beta chain was identified during a study of T cells in Graves' hyperthyroidism and ophthalmopathy. Germline CDR1 SQVTM, CDR2 ANQGSEA. CDR3 length: 14 amino acids. Unmatched junction bases numbered 10, after V lost 7 bases and J lost 5 bases. Whole-study results and caveats: Ophthalmopathy got predicted by the model a median around six months before its onset. Blood also contained most expanded thyroid clonotypes above 0.001.

Any patient presenting with uncontrolled infection, other autoimmune disease, pregnancy or lactation was left out. Amplified TCR beta CDR3 regions came from RNA transcripts. Primed by the HTBI set, a first-round RT-PCR was run on the TCR CDR3. TCRdb ran MiXCR on the multiplex PCR reads and lists one entry per CDR3 protein. This table holds about 540,000 distinct CDR3 sequences, roughly 46% found once. In regard to this clonotype: Its target is unknown.

This receptor was obtained from a young woman with Graves' hyperthyroidism. The rearrangement joins TRBV29-1 to TRBJ2-5, with 10 nucleotides matching TRBD1. The sample comprised peripheral blood or thyroid tissue (not recorded which). The DNA of the CDR3 is TGCAGCGCTAGAGGGACAGGGGATGGGGAGACCCAGTACTTC. The encoded protein is CSARGTGDGETQYF.